This TCR beta chain was profiled in a study of CD8+CD57+ T cells in acquired aplastic anemia. Turning to the study itself: DNA from sorted CD4+ and CD8+ cells averaged roughly 3.2 ug.

The study, taken as a whole, reports: Between patients and controls, about 30 CD8+ CDR3 sequences were found in common.

Genomic DNA constituted the template upon which TCR beta VDJ and CDR3 profiling was performed. TCRdb itself ran the reads through MiXCR, one entry per CDR3 protein. The sample holds roughly 240,000 distinct CDR3 sequences; about 44% are singletons and the top ten take roughly 8%. Trimming took 6 bases from V and 3 from J; bases not matched to a gene: 7. Germline-derived CDR1 and CDR2 are MNHEY and SMNVEV (reference sequence). The CDR3 is 16 residues long. This clonotype occurred a few times. The antigen remains unidentified. Sequencing involved patients with CD8+CD57+ cell expansion previously shown by flow cytometry. In all patients, the disease was severe acquired aplastic anemia. Patients had undergone no therapy by the time their blood was sampled.

The sequenced sample consisted of sorted CD4+, CD8+, or CD8+CD57+ T cells (not recorded which) from PBMCs. V and J are TRBV27 and TRBJ1-6, with 8 bases that match TRBD1. The receptor was isolated from a human donor with aplastic anemia. The CDR3 coding sequence is TGTGCCAGCAGGAGGACAGGGATCGACTATAATTCACCCCTCCACTTT. It codes for CASRRTGIDYNSPLHF.